The 28 T cell receptor beta chains listed next were all sequenced from one sample in a study of blood T cell repertoires in COVID-19. Clones were read by immunoSEQ multiplex PCR, and TCRdb kept only the in-frame ones, dropping some. The sample has 100,000 to 150,000 clones; around 70% are singletons. Sequencing input: peripheral blood. The receptor source for this set is a man in his 60s with acute or convalescent COVID-19.

The rearrangement uses TRBV7-9 and TRBJ1-1, with D perhaps matching TRBD1 (5 bases). CDR1 is SEHNR, CDR2 FQNEAQ, per germline (reference sequence). The CDR3 has 16 amino acids. V gave up 5 bases and J gave up 2 bases, with 18 bases separating them. In DNA, the CDR3 is TGTGCCAGCAGCCACCGACAGACTGAAAGAAACACTGAAGCTTTCTTT. Translation gives CASSHRQTERNTEAFF.

This chain links TRBV7-6 with TRBJ1-2, with no clear D. V lost 5 bases and J lost 6, with 19 bases in between. CDR1 is SGHVS, CDR2 FNYEAQ, per germline. This CDR3 has 15 amino acids. The CDR3, as DNA: TGTGCCAGCAGCCCACCGGTCCCGACATCGCATGGCTACACCTTC. This encodes CASSPPVPTSHGYTF. The full variable domain, completed using reference TRBV7-6 and TRBJ1-2, is GAGVSQSPRYKVTKRGQDVALRCDPISGHVSLYWYRQALGQGPEFLTYFNYEAQQDKSGLPNDRFSAERPEGSISTLTIQRTEQRDSAMYRCASSPPVPTSHGYTFGSGTRLTVV.

This chain connects TRBV5-4 to TRBJ2-3, with 9 nucleotides matching TRBD2. This CDR3 has 16 amino acids. J was trimmed by 5 bases and V by 0 bases; bases with no gene match: 7. Per the germline V gene, CDR1 is SGHNT and CDR2 is YYREEE (reference sequence). For the CDR3, the DNA is TGTGCCAGCAGCTTGGTCGGAGTAGCGGGAGTAGATACGCAGTATTTT. Protein: CASSLVGVAGVDTQYF.

The chain couples TRBV21-1 to TRBJ1-2. TRBV21-1 is listed as a pseudogene. This CDR3 spans 15 amino acids. CDR3 coding DNA: TGTGCCAGCAGCAAAGGGACGAGGGAAAACTATGGCTACACCTTC. It translates to CASSKGTRENYGYTF.

The CDR3: CASKGTSGSGADTQYF. DNA of the CDR3: TGCGCCAGCAAAGGGACTAGCGGGAGTGGGGCAGATACGCAGTATTTT. The chain couples TRBV5-1 to TRBJ2-3; 14 bases line up with TRBD2. Losses at the gene ends were 6 bases for V and 4 bases for J; bases not matched to a gene: 7. CDR3 size: 16 residues. The germline gives CDR1 SGHRS, CDR2 YFSETQ.

This chain uses TRBV27 with TRBJ1-1; 8 nucleotides match TRBD1. This CDR3 contains 15 residues. The J segment lost 4 bases and the V segment lost 3 bases, leaving 7 bases of the junction unmatched. Germline values: CDR1 MNHEY, CDR2 SMNVEV (reference sequence). The CDR3 DNA reads as TGTGCCAGCAGTTTCTTACAGGGGGGGAGCACTGAAGCTTTCTTT. Translation: CASSFLQGGSTEAFF.

The chain recombines TRBV30 with TRBJ1-4; a weak D match, TRBD1 (5 bases). With 4 bases removed from V and 9 bases from J, the gap between germline ends came to 18 bases. Germline V gene data show CDR1 as GTSNPN and CDR2 as SVGIG (reference sequence). The CDR3 has 14 residues. As DNA, the CDR3 is TGTGCCTGGACCTCGTGGGGGGTGGCCCAAAAACTGTTTTTT. It translates to CAWTSWGVAQKLFF. Filled out from reference TRBV30 and TRBJ1-4, the complete variable domain reads SQTIHQWPATLVQPVGSPLSLECTVEGTSNPNLYWYRQAAGRGLQLLFYSVGIGQISSEVPQNLSASRPQDRQFILSSKKLLLSDSGFYLCAWTSWGVAQKLFFGSGTQLSVL.

V and J are TRBV2 and TRBJ1-2, with TRBD1 matching over 7 bases. The CDR3 covers 14 residues. Germline values: CDR1 SNHLY, CDR2 FYNNEI. The trim removed 4 bases at V and 5 bases at J, leaving 7 bases unmatched. The CDR3 spells CASSGQGSRYGYTF. The CDR3, as DNA: TGTGCCAGCAGTGGACAGGGTTCCAGGTATGGCTACACCTTC.

This clone was counted a few times. The chain combines TRBV15 with TRBJ1-2; no definite D call. Germline V gene sequence: CDR1 LNHNV, CDR2 YYDKDF (reference sequence). The CDR3 runs 13 residues. V lost 0 bases, J lost 8 bases, and 10 bases lay in between. The CDR3 spells CATSREPGGGYTF. As DNA, the CDR3 is TGTGCCACCAGCAGAGAACCGGGAGGAGGCTACACCTTC.

The rearrangement uses TRBV7-3 and TRBJ2-1; TRBD2 aligns across 8 bases. CDR1 is SGHTA and CDR2 is FQGTGA in the germline V gene. CDR3 length: 13 amino acids. With 3 bases clipped from V and 7 bases from J, the junction kept 2 bases outside the gene matches. The CDR3 DNA reads TGTGCCAGCAGCTTTGCTAGCGGGAATGAGCAGTTCTTC. Protein sequence: CASSFASGNEQFF.

The V gene is TRBV11-2, the J gene TRBJ2-7; D is perhaps TRBD2 (5 bases). V was trimmed by 2 bases and J by 0 bases, leaving 8 bases between them. The CDR3 runs 14 residues. The V gene's germline CDR1 is SGHAT and CDR2 FQNNGV. CDR3: CASSLLGSSYEQYF. CDR3 sequence (DNA): TGTGCCAGCAGCTTATTGGGGAGCTCCTACGAGCAGTACTTC.

The chain links TRBV6-1 to TRBJ1-2; the match to TRBD1 covers 8 bases. J lost 2 bases, V lost 2 bases, and 7 bases had no gene match. CDR1 and CDR2 (germline): MNHNS, SASEGT. The CDR3 contains 16 residues. CDR3 amino acids: CASSENWTGKNYGYTF. The CDR3 DNA reads TGTGCCAGCAGTGAAAATTGGACAGGGAAAAACTATGGCTACACCTTC.

In this sample, this clone turned up once. V usage is TRBV5-1 and J usage is TRBJ1-4, with TRBD1 matching 7 bases. The CDR3 contains 15 residues. Germline V gene sequence: CDR1 SGHRS, CDR2 YFSETQ. V gave up 4 bases and J gave up 4 bases; unmatched junction bases: 7. CDR3 nucleotide sequence: TGCGCCAGCAGCCAGTCGACAGGGTATAATGAAAAACTGTTTTTT. Its protein is CASSQSTGYNEKLFF.

The J gene is TRBJ1-1, the V gene TRBV27; 8 bases line up with TRBD1. The CDR3 has 14 residues. Germline V lookup: CDR1 MNHEY, CDR2 SMNVEV (reference sequence). The J segment lost 4 bases and the V segment lost 6 bases, leaving 7 bases of the junction unmatched. CDR3 coding DNA: TGTGCCAGCAGCCTCACAGGGGGGACCACTGAAGCTTTCTTT. Translating it yields CASSLTGGTTEAFF.

The CDR3 coding sequence is TGTGCCAGCACCCCCTCAGCAGGGGGCGTCAAAAACATTCAGTACTTC. Its protein is CASTPSAGGVKNIQYF. The rearrangement joins TRBV28 to TRBJ2-4, with TRBD1 identical over 8 bases. CDR1 and CDR2 from the germline V gene are MDHEN and SYDVKM. This CDR3 has 16 residues. The ends lost 7 bases at V and 3 bases at J; junction bases unmatched: 11. Full variable domain (remainder filled in from reference TRBV28 and TRBJ2-4): DVKVTQSSRYLVKRTGEKVFLECVQDMDHENMFWYRQDPGLGLRLIYFSYDVKMKEKGDIPEGYSVSREKKERFSLILESASTNQTSMYLCASTPSAGGVKNIQYFGAGTRLSVL.

The chain is built from TRBV10-3 and TRBJ2-1; 7 bases map to TRBD1. Germline V lookup: CDR1 ENHRY, CDR2 SYGVKD. This CDR3 region has 13 residues. Trimming cost V 6 bases and J 9 bases; bases outside gene matches: 8. CDR3 nucleotides: TGTGCCATCAGCCTTACCCCAGGGGGTGAGCAGTTCTTC. This encodes CAISLTPGGEQFF.

This clone occurred a few times. The V gene is TRBV19, the J gene TRBJ1-5; D gene uncertain. CDR3 length: 16 residues. Germline V lookup: CDR1 LNHDA, CDR2 SQIVND (reference sequence). Trimming pared 0 bases from V and 2 bases from J, leaving 11 bases between. In nucleotides, the CDR3 is TGTGCCAGTAGTATAGAAAAGTACAGTCGCAATCAGCCCCAGCATTTT. It yields the protein CASSIEKYSRNQPQHF.

The chain is built from TRBV6-4 and TRBJ1-2; 8 nucleotides match TRBD1. The CDR3 length is 19 residues. Germline V gene sequence: CDR1 MRHNA, CDR2 SNTAGT. V dropped 2 bases and J dropped 8; count of bases not matched to a gene: 22. DNA of the CDR3: TGTGCCAGCAGTGACGACGGACAGGGTTCCGGGACCACACGCGGGGGCTACACCTTC. Protein: CASSDDGQGSGTTRGGYTF.

The rearrangement uses TRBV12-3 or TRBV12-4 and TRBJ1-1; 9 bases are shared with TRBD1. The CDR3 runs to 13 residues. With V trimmed by 5 bases and J by 6 bases, 4 bases remained unmatched. DNA of the CDR3: TGTGCCAGCAGTGAGACAGGGGGGCCTGAAGCTTTCTTT. This gives the protein CASSETGGPEAFF.

The chain uses TRBV5-1 and TRBJ2-7, with D uncertain. The CDR3 is 13 amino acids. V lost 0 bases, J lost 5 bases, and 9 bases lay in between. Per germline, CDR1 SGHRS and CDR2 YFSETQ. DNA of the CDR3: TGCGCCAGCAGCTTGGATCTCCAGGACGAGCAGTACTTC. Protein sequence: CASSLDLQDEQYF.

V and J are TRBV2 and TRBJ1-1; weak D call: TRBD1 (6 bases). Germline CDR1 and CDR2: SNHLY and FYNNEI. The CDR3 loop spans 14 amino acids. Between the trimmed V and J ends, which lost 7 bases and 7 bases, there was a span of 19 bases. The CDR3 DNA follows: TGTGCCAGCATAACAGGGCGAAATACCGGTGAAGCTTTCTTT. This gives the protein CASITGRNTGEAFF.

This rearrangement joins TRBV10-2 to TRBJ2-1, with a tentative D call TRBD2 (7 bases). The V and J ends lost 4 bases and 7 bases respectively, with 14 bases between them. Per the germline V gene, CDR1 is WSHSY and CDR2 is SAAADI. There are 14 residues in the CDR3. CDR3 nucleotides: TGCGCCAGCAGTGGAAGAGGGGGGGCGAATGAGCAGTTCTTC. The encoded protein is CASSGRGGANEQFF.

This chain uses TRBV19 with TRBJ2-7; a weak D match, TRBD1 (6 bases). This CDR3 region has 15 residues. V lost 6 bases and J lost 2, with 17 bases in between. Per germline, CDR1 LNHDA and CDR2 SQIVND (reference sequence). The CDR3 nucleotides read TGTGCCAGTAGCCTCAGGGGCAGAGCTACCTACGAGCAGTACTTC. Amino acid sequence: CASSLRGRATYEQYF.

This clone is deemed medium-sized. This chain joins TRBV7-9 and TRBJ1-1; D not certain. The V end lost 5 bases, the J end lost 6 bases, and 13 bases lay between the germline ends. The CDR3 has 13 amino acids. CDR1 is SEHNR, CDR2 FQNEAQ, per germline (reference sequence). The CDR3 reads CASSPAGVAEAFF. In DNA, the CDR3 is TGTGCCAGCAGCCCGGCGGGTGTGGCTGAAGCTTTCTTT.

The V and J genes are TRBV4-2 and TRBJ2-1; perhaps TRBD2 as D (6 bases). The CDR3 totals 11 residues. Trimming pared 1 base from V and 13 bases from J, leaving 8 bases between. Germline V lookup: CDR1 LGHNA, CDR2 YNFKEQ. In DNA, the CDR3 is TGTGCCAGCAGCCAAGGGACTACTCAGTTCTTC. This encodes CASSQGTTQFF.

V is TRBV7-2 and J is TRBJ1-5, with 8 bases identical to TRBD1. With V trimmed by 4 bases and J by 6 bases, 5 bases remained unmatched. Germline V lookup: CDR1 SGHTA, CDR2 FQGNSA. CDR3 length: 14 amino acids. As DNA, the CDR3 is TGTGCCAGCAGCTCTCAGGGGGCGGGTCAGCCCCAGCATTTT. This gives the protein CASSSQGAGQPQHF.

The chain couples TRBV15 to TRBJ2-3; TRBD1 might be the D (5 bases). CDR3 size: 13 residues. Germline assignment: CDR1 LNHNV and CDR2 YYDKDF (reference sequence). The germline V and J ends were trimmed by 5 bases and 7 bases, with 13 bases remaining between them. The CDR3 DNA follows: TGTGCCACCAGCGCAGACAGTGGAAATACGCAGTATTTT. Translating gives CATSADSGNTQYF.

This chain uses TRBV11-2 with TRBJ2-2; D not certain. CDR1 SGHAT and CDR2 FQNNGV come from the germline V gene. CDR3 length: 15 amino acids. V lost 0 bases and J 9 bases, leaving 14 bases between the germline ends. The CDR3 DNA reads TGTGCCAGCAGCTTAGATAAGGAAGGAGCCCGGGAGCTGTTTTTT. Its translation is CASSLDKEGARELFF.